The 6 T cell receptor beta chains below all came from one sample that was sequenced in a study of blood T cell repertoires in COVID-19. The data were produced by immunoSEQ multiplex PCR, yet TCRdb's version contains in-frame clones alone and is incomplete. In the table there are 240,000 or so clones, over 70% of which are singletons. Source material: peripheral blood. These receptors originate from a woman over 75 with acute or convalescent COVID-19.

The CDR3 nucleotides read TGTGCCAGTAGTAAGGGCAGGGGGCCCTATGGCTACACCTTC. It yields the protein CASSKGRGPYGYTF. The chain employs TRBV19 and TRBJ1-2; 8 bases agree with TRBD1. Germline CDR1 reads LNHDA; CDR2 reads SQIVND (reference sequence). The V gene end was trimmed by 4 bases and the J gene end by 4 bases; junction bases not matched to a gene: 5. The CDR3 length is 14 residues.

The CDR3 coding sequence is TGTGCCAGCAGAGGGGGCACAGATACGCAGTATTTT. It translates to CASRGGTDTQYF. This chain joins TRBV7-9 and TRBJ2-3; maybe TRBD1 (5 bases). CDR1 is SEHNR and CDR2 is FQNEAQ in the germline V gene (reference sequence). This CDR3 spans 12 amino acids. Trimming removed 6 bases from V and 1 base from J, with 5 bases in between.

This clone was observed once. The chain links TRBV12-3 or TRBV12-4 to TRBJ1-5, with D possibly being TRBD1 (5 bases). With 7 bases removed from V and 7 bases from J, the gap between germline ends came to 14 bases. The CDR3 is 13 amino acids. The CDR3 spells CASTASGGQPQHF. CDR3 DNA sequence: TGTGCCAGCACCGCCTCGGGGGGGCAGCCCCAGCATTTT.

This sequence joins TRBV28 and TRBJ1-3; D unclear. The CDR3 extends over 14 amino acids. The V and J ends lost 6 bases and 0 bases respectively, with 9 bases between them. Germline V gene data show CDR1 as MDHEN and CDR2 as SYDVKM. In DNA form, the CDR3 reads TGTGCCAGCAGCGACATTCGCTCTGGAAACACCATATATTTT. Its protein product is CASSDIRSGNTIYF.

J is TRBJ2-7 and V is TRBV5-1, with D hard to call. The length of the CDR3 is 15 residues. Germline V gene data show CDR1 as SGHRS and CDR2 as YFSETQ. The V gene lost 5 bases and the J gene lost 2 bases, with 17 bases spanning the gap. The CDR3 DNA reads TGCGCCAGCAGTTACGACTCTCACCACACCTACGAGCAGTACTTC. This encodes CASSYDSHHTYEQYF.

V and J are TRBV4-1 and TRBJ2-3; 10 nucleotides match TRBD2. The CDR3 extends over 17 amino acids. Germline CDR1 is MGHRA and CDR2 is YSYEKL. With V trimmed by 0 bases and J by 2 bases, 5 bases remained unmatched. The CDR3 nucleotides read TGCGCCAGCAGCCAAGATCTAGCGGGGGCCCACACAGATACGCAGTATTTT. Protein product: CASSQDLAGAHTDTQYF.